This T cell receptor beta chain was obtained from a study of T cell responses to AZD1222 COVID-19 vaccine. Study-wide background: Second-dose intervals of approximately 4 or approximately 12 weeks were pooled.

Notes on the study in general: Of spike-specific TCRs, nearly half reportedly target regions left unmutated in variants. Vaccine-associated CD4 TCRs ranged over spike, dominating at 160-218 and 743-854. Clonal diversity may have been underestimated in mostly white British donors.

Only in-frame clones appear in the TCRdb table, and some are missing; sequencing was by immunoSEQ multiplex PCR. This sample has approximately 73,000 clones, with 84% found just once. Comments on this clone: Its antigen remains unknown.

Germline V gene sequence: CDR1 MDHEN, CDR2 SYDVKM. The CDR3 has 17 amino acids. The ends lost 1 base at V and 7 bases at J; junction bases unmatched: 12. The sequence was collected from an adult in good health. The chain has TRBV28 and TRBJ2-1; 8 bases are a match to TRBD2. The sequenced sample was peripheral blood, obtained on day 0 of AZD1222 vaccination. The CDR3 DNA sequence: TGTGCCAGCAGTTTATCAGAGACCGGGACTAGTCGGAATGAGCAGTTCTTC. It encodes CASSLSETGTSRNEQFF.